The 14 T cell receptor beta chains below were found in one sample sequenced in a study of control samples from healthy donors and cancer patients. The repertoire was sequenced with immunoSEQ multiplex PCR; TCRdb's copy has only in-frame clones and lacks some. The sample comprises some 130,000 clones, 75% to 95% of which are singletons, and 2.5% to 3% rests with the top ten. Specimen: blood. The receptors derive from a man aged 35 to 55 in good health.

In DNA form, the CDR3 reads TGTGCCAGCAAAGTCCCAGGGTCGAACACTGAAGCTTTCTTT. Amino acid sequence: CASKVPGSNTEAFF. This chain connects TRBV30 to TRBJ1-1; perhaps TRBD1 as D (5 bases). The V end was cut by 8 bases, the J end by 1 base, with 17 bases between. Germline loops: CDR1 GTSNPN, CDR2 SVGIG (reference sequence). The CDR3 is made up of 14 amino acids.

V is TRBV2 and J is TRBJ2-2, with unresolved D. Germline CDR1 SNHLY, CDR2 FYNNEI. V gave up 2 bases and J gave up 4 bases, with 11 bases separating them. The CDR3 extends over 15 amino acids. The CDR3 sequence is CASSEQFRVTGELFF. In DNA, the CDR3 is TGTGCCAGCAGTGAACAGTTTCGGGTCACCGGGGAGCTGTTTTTT.

The J gene is TRBJ2-5, the V gene TRBV29-1; 8 nucleotides align to TRBD2. With V trimmed by 4 bases and J by 4 bases, 8 bases remained unmatched. Germline V CDR1 and CDR2: SQVTM, ANQGSEA. The CDR3 is 14 residues long. CDR3 protein: CSVGSRGGAETQYF. CDR3 nucleotide sequence: TGCAGCGTTGGATCACGGGGGGGTGCAGAGACCCAGTACTTC.

This clone occurred once. The gene calls are TRBV6-5 and TRBJ2-7; 7 bases match TRBD1. CDR3 length: 14 amino acids. The V gene end was trimmed by 5 bases and the J gene end by 2 bases; junction bases not matched to a gene: 6. The germline V gene has CDR1 MNHEY and CDR2 SVGAGI. For the CDR3, the DNA is TGTGCCAGCAGTCGGGACAGACTCACCTACGAGCAGTACTTC. The encoded protein is CASSRDRLTYEQYF.

This clone appeared once. V gene TRBV2 combines with J gene TRBJ1-5, with D hard to call. Trimming took off 6 bases at V and 3 bases at J, with 9 bases between the two ends. The CDR3 covers 13 residues. Germline CDR1 SNHLY, CDR2 FYNNEI. CDR3 residues: CASRGRVNQPQHF. The CDR3 region has the DNA TGTGCCAGCAGGGGTAGGGTCAATCAGCCCCAGCATTTT.

The chain combines TRBV30 with TRBJ1-1; no firm D call. V was pared by 0 bases and J by 4 bases, with 6 bases between. CDR1 is GTSNPN and CDR2 is SVGIG in the germline V gene (reference sequence). This CDR3 is 12 amino acids long. CDR3 bases: TGTGCCTGGAGTGTACCTGGCACTGAAGCTTTCTTT. Protein: CAWSVPGTEAFF.

This rearrangement joins TRBV10-1 to TRBJ2-3; the match to TRBD2 covers 10 bases. Germline loops: CDR1 WNHNN, CDR2 SYGVQD (reference sequence). J was trimmed by 6 bases and V by 4 bases; bases with no gene match: 13. This CDR3 region has 17 residues. The CDR3: CASSGDLGLAKPDTQYF. The CDR3 DNA follows: TGCGCCAGCAGTGGTGATTTGGGACTAGCGAAGCCCGATACGCAGTATTTT.

The chain employs TRBV19 and TRBJ1-6; TRBD1 matches at 7 bases. The CDR3 totals 17 residues. Losses at the gene ends were 6 bases for V and 7 bases for J; bases not matched to a gene: 15. CDR1 and CDR2 from the germline V gene are LNHDA and SQIVND (reference sequence). The CDR3 loop is CASSPDSGTAANSPLHF. DNA for the CDR3: TGTGCCAGTAGCCCTGATTCCGGGACAGCGGCCAATTCACCCCTCCACTTT. Full variable domain (missing parts from reference TRBV19 and TRBJ1-6): DGGITQSPKYLFRKEGQNVTLSCEQNLNHDAMYWYRQDPGQGLRLIYYSQIVNDFQKGDIAEGYSVSREKKESFPLTVTSAQKNPTAFYLCASSPDSGTAANSPLHFGNGTRLTVT.

The chain has TRBV23-1 and TRBJ1-4, with 7 bases lining up with TRBD1. TRBV23-1 is an ORF; its function is uncertain. J lost 8 bases, V lost 0 bases, and 15 bases had no gene match. The CDR3 sequence is 18 residues long. CDR3 bases: TGCGCCAGCAGTCAATCTTTCCGACAGGGTCTATGTAGCGAAAAACTGTTTTTT. Amino acids: CASSQSFRQGLCSEKLFF.

The chain carries TRBV7-8 and TRBJ1-4; D is uncertain. Trimming removed 10 bases from V and 8 bases from J, with 17 bases in between. Germline V lookup: CDR1 SGHVS, CDR2 FQNEAQ. The CDR3 covers 13 residues. The CDR3 region has the DNA TGTGCCACCATCCGGGCCCCGGGGGAAAAACTGTTTTTT. It encodes CATIRAPGEKLFF.

This clone was detected only once. The chain recombines TRBV7-9 with TRBJ2-3; D could derive from TRBD1 or TRBD2 (5 bases each). Germline assignment: CDR1 SEHNR and CDR2 FQNEAQ (reference sequence). The CDR3 loop spans 14 amino acids. V lost 3 bases and J lost 2, with 9 bases in between. CDR3 protein: CASSFGTLTDTQYF. DNA of the CDR3: TGTGCCAGCAGCTTCGGGACCCTCACAGATACGCAGTATTTT.

This chain connects TRBV6-6 to TRBJ2-2; D is undetermined. Germline loops: CDR1 MNHNY, CDR2 SVGAGI (reference sequence). CDR3 length: 14 amino acids. V lost 3 bases and J lost 6, with 11 bases in between. This CDR3 reads CASSYGQVAGELFF. CDR3 bases: TGTGCCAGCAGTTATGGGCAGGTCGCCGGGGAGCTGTTTTTT.

V is TRBV29-1 and J is TRBJ2-5; the D call may be TRBD1 or TRBD2 (7 bases each). Trimming shortened V by 6 bases and J by 0 bases, and 14 bases separated the two germline ends. Germline V gene sequence: CDR1 SQVTM, CDR2 ANQGSEA. This CDR3 contains 14 residues. CDR3 in amino acids: CSVSGGVYQETQYF. CDR3 DNA sequence: TGCAGCGTCTCAGGGGGGGTATACCAAGAGACCCAGTACTTC.

The rearrangement links TRBV19 to TRBJ1-5; D not certain. The CDR3 consists of 12 residues. From germline, CDR1 is LNHDA and CDR2 SQIVND (reference sequence). With 5 bases removed from V and 7 bases from J, the gap between germline ends came to 9 bases. CDR3 coding DNA: TGTGCCAGTAGTGTCTCGCGGCAGCCCCAGCATTTT. It is translated as CASSVSRQPQHF.